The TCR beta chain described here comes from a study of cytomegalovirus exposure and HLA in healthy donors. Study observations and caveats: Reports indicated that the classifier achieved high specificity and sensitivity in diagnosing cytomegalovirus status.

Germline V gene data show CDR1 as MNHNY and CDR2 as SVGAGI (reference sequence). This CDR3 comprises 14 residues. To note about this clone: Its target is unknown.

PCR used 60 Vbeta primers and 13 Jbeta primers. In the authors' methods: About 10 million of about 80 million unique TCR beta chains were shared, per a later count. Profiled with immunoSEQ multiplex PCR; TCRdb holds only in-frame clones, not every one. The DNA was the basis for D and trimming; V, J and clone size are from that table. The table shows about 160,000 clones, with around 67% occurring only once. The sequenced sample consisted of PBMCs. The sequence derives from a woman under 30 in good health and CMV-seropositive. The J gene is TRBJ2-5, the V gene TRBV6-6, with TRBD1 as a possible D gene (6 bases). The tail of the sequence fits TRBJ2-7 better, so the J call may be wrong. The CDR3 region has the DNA TGTGCCAGCGGCTCCGGGACAACCCGCTACGAGCAGTACTTC. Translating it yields CASGSGTTRYEQYF.